These 13 T cell receptor beta chains originate from one sample sequenced in a study of blood T cell repertoires in COVID-19. TCRdb's copy holds only in-frame clones and misses some; the assay was immunoSEQ multiplex PCR. Of roughly 300,000 clones listed, 92% are singletons. The material sequenced was PBMCs or T cells enriched from blood (not recorded which). The origin of the receptors is a woman younger than 45 who had recovered from COVID-19.

This chain joins TRBV28 and TRBJ1-2; tentative D call: TRBD1 (5 bases). Germline values: CDR1 MDHEN, CDR2 SYDVKM. CDR3 size: 15 residues. Trimming took off 10 bases at V and 6 bases at J, with 24 bases between the two ends. The chain's CDR3 is CAIQSWGRVKDGYTF. The CDR3 coding sequence is TGTGCCATCCAAAGTTGGGGCAGGGTGAAAGATGGCTACACCTTC.

The V and J genes are TRBV6-1 and TRBJ2-1, with 14 bases that match TRBD2. The CDR3 has 16 amino acids. The V gene end was trimmed by 4 bases and the J gene end by 7 bases; junction bases not matched to a gene: 6. Germline CDR1 and CDR2: MNHNS and SASEGT. CDR3 sequence: CASSGLAGGPGNEQFF. In nucleotides, the CDR3 is TGTGCCAGCAGTGGACTAGCGGGGGGGCCTGGGAATGAGCAGTTCTTC.

The V gene is TRBV9, the J gene TRBJ2-7; the match to TRBD1 covers 10 bases. In germline, CDR1 is SGDLS, CDR2 YYNGEE. The CDR3 is made up of 16 amino acids. After removal of 3 bases from V and 6 bases from J, the junction contained 12 bases not matched to a gene. The CDR3 sequence: CASSAGADRGRIEQYF. CDR3 nucleotide sequence: TGTGCCAGCAGCGCAGGGGCGGACAGGGGGAGGATCGAGCAGTACTTC.

The chain links TRBV12-3 or TRBV12-4 to TRBJ2-7, with 9 bases identical to TRBD2. This CDR3 comprises 13 residues. J was trimmed by 6 bases and V by 5 bases; bases with no gene match: 5. The CDR3 region is CASSHQTSGEQYF. In nucleotides, the CDR3 is TGTGCCAGCAGTCACCAGACTAGCGGCGAGCAGTACTTC.

The rearrangement uses TRBV6-5 and TRBJ1-1, with no clear D. The CDR3 has 14 residues. Germline-derived CDR1 and CDR2 are MNHEY and SVGAGI. V lost 2 bases and J lost 1, with 8 bases in between. In DNA, the CDR3 is TGTGCCAGCAGTTACAACGGAGCGAACACTGAAGCTTTCTTT. This codes for CASSYNGANTEAFF.

This clone was counted once. This chain joins TRBV7-3 and TRBJ2-2, with D possibly TRBD2 on 6 matching bases. Germline values: CDR1 SGHTA, CDR2 FQGTGA. The CDR3 spans 16 residues. V lost 5 bases to trimming and J lost 2 bases, with 15 bases between them. CDR3 sequence: CASSPRGGRNTGELFF. The DNA of the CDR3 is TGTGCCAGCAGCCCCAGAGGAGGGAGAAACACCGGGGAGCTGTTTTTT.

The V call is TRBV9, the J call TRBJ2-7; 11 nucleotides match TRBD2. From germline, CDR1 is SGDLS and CDR2 YYNGEE. With V trimmed by 2 bases and J by 5 bases, 9 bases remained unmatched. The CDR3 is 16 residues long. The CDR3 loop reads CASSVTSGIQSDEQYF. CDR3 bases: TGTGCCAGCAGCGTGACTAGCGGGATACAATCGGACGAGCAGTACTTC.

The chain uses TRBV4-2 and TRBJ2-1; 11 bases agree with TRBD2. The ends lost 0 bases at V and 3 bases at J; junction bases unmatched: 10. The CDR3 consists of 19 residues. Germline values: CDR1 LGHNA, CDR2 YNFKEQ. The CDR3 DNA reads as TGTGCCAGCAGCCAAGACGTCCTGTCTAGCGGGAGGTACTACAATGAGCAGTTCTTC. Residues: CASSQDVLSSGRYYNEQFF.

This chain joins TRBV5-1 and TRBJ2-3; 11 bases align to TRBD2. CDR1 SGHRS and CDR2 YFSETQ come from the germline V gene. V lost 0 bases, J lost 4 bases, and 4 bases stayed unmatched. The CDR3 covers 16 residues. CDR3 nucleotides: TGCGCCAGCAGCTTGGCGACTAGCGGGGCCGCAGATACGCAGTATTTT. Its protein is CASSLATSGAADTQYF.

With respect to this clone: Its ends do not fully match the called genes, so a read error is possible. The V call is TRBV14, the J call TRBJ1-2; D ambiguous. The CDR3 has 12 amino acids. Germline CDR1 and CDR2: SGHDN and FVKESK. CDR3 amino acids: CASSQDRVQSTF. DNA for the CDR3: TGTGCCAGCAGCCAAGATCGGGTACAATCCACATTC.

The rearrangement links TRBV3-1 (or the pseudogene TRBV3-2) to TRBJ2-3; 8 bases map to TRBD2. There are 16 residues in the CDR3. Germline CDR1 and CDR2: LGHDT and YNNKEL (reference sequence). V trimming: 4 bases; J trimming: 4 bases; junction bases outside the gene matches: 10. The CDR3 is CASSRPGTRFPDTQYF. In DNA form, the CDR3 reads TGTGCCAGCAGCCGCCCCGGGACTAGATTTCCAGATACGCAGTATTTT.

This sequence joins TRBV28 and TRBJ1-2; the D is unclear. V lost 3 bases and J 4 bases, leaving 18 bases between the germline ends. This CDR3 contains 16 residues. Germline V lookup: CDR1 MDHEN, CDR2 SYDVKM. CDR3 residues: CASSFAGELTPYGYTF. The CDR3 DNA follows: TGTGCCAGCAGTTTTGCCGGTGAACTCACCCCCTATGGCTACACCTTC.

The V call is TRBV28, the J call TRBJ2-4; tentatively, D is TRBD1 (7 bases). The CDR3 totals 16 residues. Germline V lookup: CDR1 MDHEN, CDR2 SYDVKM. V lost 2 bases to trimming and J lost 8 bases, with 19 bases between them. CDR3 bases: TGTGCCAGCAGTTTACCAACAGGGGCCGCGGGGCACATTCAGTACTTC. Translated, it gives CASSLPTGAAGHIQYF.